This TCR beta chain appears in the sequencing data of a study of T cells in Graves' hyperthyroidism and ophthalmopathy. Study-wide results and limits: Blood samples included most of the expanded thyroid clonotypes exceeding 0.001. It was a median around seven months before onset that the model predicted ophthalmopathy.

Patients affected by ophthalmopathy presented a Clinical Activity Score of at least 3, a NOSPECS grade of at least 4, and disease duration below 3 months. PBMCs were collected from a 10 ml volume of fresh peripheral blood. This clonotype came up a few times. Its antigen is still unknown. There were TCR beta CDR3 regions amplified from RNA transcripts. Carried out on the TCR CDR3, a first-round RT-PCR used the HTBI primer set. MiXCR, run by TCRdb on the multiplex PCR reads, gives a single entry per CDR3 protein. The sample contains approximately 600,000 distinct CDR3 sequences, 11% to 15% of which appear only once. The sequence was collected from a woman under 30 with Graves' ophthalmopathy. Source material: blood.

In DNA, the CDR3 is TGTGCCAGCAGTGGGACAGGTGGAGGACTCCCTTATGGCTACACCTTC. It yields the protein CASSGTGGGLPYGYTF. The chain recombines TRBV9 with TRBJ1-2; 8 nucleotides line up with TRBD1. This CDR3 contains 16 residues. Germline values: CDR1 SGDLS, CDR2 YYNGEE. V lost 5 bases, J lost 5 bases, and 14 bases stayed unmatched.